Listed here is a single T cell receptor (beta chain). Its antigen is not identified. Lesional scalp tissue (obtained by punch biopsy) and peripheral blood were collected from alopecia areata patients. CDR1 is SNHLY, CDR2 FYNNEI, per germline. The CDR3 consists of 12 residues. Between the trimmed V and J ends, which lost 6 bases and 7 bases, there was a span of 13 bases. Sequencing relied on a cDNA template that was reverse transcribed from extracted RNA. Using immunoSEQ multiplex PCR, the repertoire was profiled, and TCRdb retains in-frame clones only, with some absent. The sample includes about 180,000 clones, 65% to 75% of them seen just once. The source of the sample is a study of CD8+ T cells in alopecia areata. Broader study findings: Normal skin's resident alphabeta T cells are sequenced alongside lesional scalp T cells.

The TCR originated in a human donor with alopecia areata. The chain has TRBV2 and TRBJ2-7; D is tentatively TRBD1 or TRBD2 (5 bases each). Sequences were derived from CD8+ T cells sorted from blood, sampled at week 0. The CDR3: CASSPGLSEQYF. CDR3 DNA: TGTGCCAGCAGCCCGGGGCTCAGTGAGCAGTACTTC.